Sequencing of this T cell receptor beta chain was carried out in a study of blood T cells in healthy people across ages. The donors, aged about 6 to 90, were healthy Caucasians from Russia. No fewer than 5.5 micrograms of total RNA were isolated from every sample. With regard to this clonotype: No antigen is known for it.

Study-wide results and caveats: Diversity was estimated from one million T cells, and these estimates were considered underestimates. Per-million-T-cell TCR beta diversity fell roughly linearly with age.

CDR1 is MNHEY, CDR2 SMNVEV, per germline (reference sequence). The CDR3 has 13 residues. Between the trimmed V and J ends, which lost 4 bases and 4 bases, there was a span of 9 bases. The second PCR ran roughly 7 to 12 cycles with a sample-barcoded 5' primer and J-beta primers. TCRdb re-called the 5' RACE reads with MiXCR, one entry per CDR3 protein. This sample has almost 1 million distinct CDR3 sequences, with around 54% found just once. The rearrangement uses TRBV27 and TRBJ2-3; no clear D gene. Material for sequencing was blood. The sequence came from an older woman in good health. The CDR3 DNA sequence: TGTGCCAGCAGTTGGGCGAGGTCAGATACGCAGTATTTT. It yields the protein CASSWARSDTQYF.